The 2 T cell receptor beta chains reported below all come from one sample, sequenced in a study of T cells expressing NK-cell markers. TCRdb re-analyzed the 5' RACE reads; it lists each CDR3 protein once, without DNA. Here the sample table reports about 180,000 distinct CDR3 sequences. Sequenced input: blood T cells: a sorted CD56 or NKG2C T cell subset, CD4+ or CD8+ T cells, or bulk PBMC T cells (not recorded which). The receptors come from a woman between 18 and 70 years old in good health.

The CDR3 region is CASSFLGYTNTEAFF. The gene calls are TRBV12-3 or TRBV12-4 and TRBJ1-1. This CDR3 has 15 amino acids.

The gene calls are TRBV28 and TRBJ2-2; TCRdb returns TRBD1, unconfirmable since there is no DNA. CDR3 size: 13 residues. The germline gives CDR1 MDHEN, CDR2 SYDVKM. The CDR3 loop is CASSFRVTGELFF.